This T cell receptor (beta chain) stems from a study of shared clonotypes between healthy human individuals. Study details: Per-donor plates numbered three CD4 naive, three CD4 memory, two CD8 naive and one CD8 memory. General study findings and limits: Larger estimated richness was generally seen in naive subsets than in memory subsets.

Assay execution took place at the deep level. The protocol was immunoSEQ multiplex PCR, while the TCRdb copy is restricted to in-frame clones and leaves out a portion. This repertoire shows 110,000 or so clones, around 66% found once; its top ten account for around 24%. With respect to this clone: Its antigen is unknown.

This CDR3 has 16 residues. The germline V gene encodes CDR1 SNHLY and CDR2 FYNNEI. V gave up 6 bases and J gave up 6 bases; unmatched junction bases: 10. The specimen was memory CD8+ T cells sorted from blood. As for subset: CD45RO+ cells pooled with CCR7-negative TemRA cells. The genes are TRBV2 and TRBJ2-2, with TRBD1 matching over 10 bases. The clonotype was recovered from a woman aged 30 to 39 in good health. CDR3 sequence: CASRRQGARMAGELFF. The CDR3 DNA reads as TGTGCCAGCAGAAGACAGGGGGCGCGAATGGCCGGGGAGCTGTTTTTT.